The table lists the clone carrying this T cell receptor (beta chain) with a few counts. Its antigen is currently unknown. Trimming took 9 bases from V and 2 from J, leaving 17 bases between them. This CDR3 spans 15 amino acids. Germline loops: CDR1 MNHEY, CDR2 SMNVEV (reference sequence). Sequenced by immunoSEQ multiplex PCR; TCRdb stores in-frame clones only, minus some. The sample gives under 80,000 clones, 79% of which show up once; around 20% is in the top ten. This sample is part of a study of T cell responses to AZD1222 COVID-19 vaccine. Study findings and constraints: Across spike, vaccine-associated CD4 TCRs were found, dominant at 160-218 and 743-854. Without day 14 samples, only post-peak T cell repertoires were studied. At baseline, seropositivity was found in only six or seven AZD1222 recipients. Unmutated variant regions reportedly attract nearly half of all spike-specific TCRs.

The source is an adult in good health. This sequence joins TRBV27 and TRBJ1-5; possible D gene TRBD1, 5 bases. Material: peripheral blood, obtained on day 0 of MenACWY control vaccination. In DNA form, the CDR3 reads TGTGCCAGGTCCGGGGCAGTCCTAGGCAATCAGCCCCAGCATTTT. This sequence encodes CARSGAVLGNQPQHF.